A selection of T cell receptor beta chains follows, all from one sample in a study of T cell responses to AZD1222 COVID-19 vaccine. Here immunoSEQ multiplex PCR was the method, and the copy in TCRdb shows in-frame clones only, minus some. Here the sample spans approximately 42,000 clones, approximately 90% being singletons. The material was peripheral blood, obtained 28 days after the second AZD1222 dose. Source of these receptors: an adult who received the AZD1222 COVID-19 vaccine. Both conserved end residues are part of each CDR3. Fields, in order: V gene, D gene, J gene, clone size, CDR3 DNA, CDR3 protein. The D gene is left open where the match is weak. Part of the rows lack a size; the others show once, few, many or a class for expanded clones.

TRBV30	TRBD2	TRBJ2-1	once	TGTGCCTGGAGTGTACGAGGACTAGCGCTTAACAATGAGCAGTTCTTC	CAWSVRGLALNNEQFF
TRBV18	TRBD1	TRBJ2-7	NA	TGTGCCAGCTCACAGACAGGGGCGAGCGAGCAGTACTTC	CASSQTGASEQYF
TRBV12-3/TRBV12-4	NA	TRBJ1-5	once	TGTGCCAGCAGTTACCTGTCCAATCAGCCCCAGCATTTT	CASSYLSNQPQHF
TRBV28	NA	TRBJ2-2	once	TGTGCCAGCAAATCGGCAGGGCGGACCGGGGAGCTGTTTTTT	CASKSAGRTGELFF
TRBV2	TRBD1	TRBJ2-1	NA	TGTGCCAGCACGACAGGGTATTACAATGAGCAGTTCTTC	CASTTGYYNEQFF
TRBV11-1	NA	TRBJ1-1	once	TGTGCCAGCAGCTTTAGGACGAACACTGAAGCTTTCTTT	CASSFRTNTEAFF
TRBV6-5	NA	TRBJ2-1	NA	TGTGCCAGCAAAGCAAAGGGAGGGGGTAGAGATGAGCAGTTCTTC	CASKAKGGGRDEQFF
TRBV6-5	NA	TRBJ1-2	NA	TGTGCCAGCAGTTACGGGCTGAGCGGCTACACCTTC	CASSYGLSGYTF
TRBV4-3	TRBD2	TRBJ2-3	few	TGCGCCAGCAGCCAGACTGGACTAGTTGGTACAGATACGCAGTATTTT	CASSQTGLVGTDTQYF
TRBV9	NA	TRBJ1-3	once	TGTGCCAGCAGCTTGGACTCTGGAAACACCATATATTTT	CASSLDSGNTIYF
TRBV18	NA	TRBJ2-7	NA	TGTGCCAGCTCACCCTTCGGGGAGACTACGGACGAGCAGTACTTC	CASSPFGETTDEQYF
TRBV9	TRBD2	TRBJ2-7	NA	TGTGCCAGCAGCGCGACTAGCAGAAACTACGAGCAGTACTTC	CASSATSRNYEQYF
TRBV18	NA	TRBJ1-2	NA	TGTGCCAGCTCACCACCGGGGGGCGACTATGGCTACACCTTC	CASSPPGGDYGYTF
TRBV4-2	NA	TRBJ1-2	NA	TGTGCCAGCAGCCAACTTTTGGCCCGGACCTCTAACTATGGCTACACCTTC	CASSQLLARTSNYGYTF
TRBV5-4	NA	TRBJ2-3	NA	TGTGCCAGCAGCGTGGGCGTCACCACAGATACGCAGTATTTT	CASSVGVTTDTQYF
TRBV20-1	TRBD2	TRBJ2-7	NA	TGCAGTGCTAGTCCTCTATTGCTAGCGGGAGGCCTCGACTACGAGCAGTACTTC	CSASPLLLAGGLDYEQYF